The next 6 T cell receptor beta chains were all read from a single sample in a study of cytomegalovirus exposure and HLA in healthy donors. The PCR had 60 Vbeta and 13 Jbeta primers. Using immunoSEQ multiplex PCR, the repertoire was profiled, and TCRdb retains in-frame clones only, with some absent. This table holds around 120,000 clones, about 81% found once. The sequencing input was PBMCs. The receptors come from a woman in her thirties or forties in good health and CMV-seropositive.

About this clone: Other nucleotide sequences from this sample produce the same CDR3. V and J are TRBV6-5 and TRBJ2-1; 8 positions agree with TRBD2. The J segment lost 4 bases and the V segment lost 2 bases, leaving 4 bases of the junction unmatched. The CDR3 spans 15 residues. Germline lookup yields CDR1 MNHEY and CDR2 SVGAGI. The CDR3 region is CASSYGSGGYNEQFF. The CDR3 nucleotides are TGTGCCAGCAGTTACGGAAGCGGGGGTTACAATGAGCAGTTCTTC.

The J gene is TRBJ2-7, the V gene TRBV16, with 7 nucleotides matching TRBD2. The CDR3 has 15 residues. Germline assignment: CDR1 KGHSY and CDR2 FQNENV. With V trimmed by 2 bases and J by 2 bases, 6 bases remained unmatched. The CDR3 reads CASSQIGEGPYEQYF. CDR3 DNA: TGTGCCAGCAGCCAAATTGGGGAGGGGCCCTACGAGCAGTACTTC.

The gene calls are TRBV9 and TRBJ2-1, with 8 bases fitting TRBD2. The CDR3 runs to 17 residues. Trimming took 3 bases from V and 6 from J; bases not matched to a gene: 14. Germline loops: CDR1 SGDLS, CDR2 YYNGEE. The CDR3 DNA is TGTGCCAGCAGCGCCGAGGAAGGACTAGCAGGGCTCAATGAGCAGTTCTTC. It translates to CASSAEEGLAGLNEQFF.

CDR3 in DNA: TGTGCCAGCAGTGGACAGGGGAGTGGTGGCTACACCTTC. Protein: CASSGQGSGGYTF. The rearrangement links TRBV2 to TRBJ1-2; TRBD1 aligns across 8 bases. The CDR3 totals 13 residues. The ends lost 4 bases at V and 7 bases at J; junction bases unmatched: 5. Germline-derived CDR1 and CDR2 are SNHLY and FYNNEI.

V and J are TRBV18 and TRBJ2-7, with D tentatively TRBD2 (6 bases). Trimming pared 2 bases from V and 5 bases from J, leaving 10 bases between. This CDR3 region has 13 residues. Germline V lookup: CDR1 KGHSH, CDR2 LQKENI. CDR3 protein: CASSPLGGDEQYF. The CDR3 DNA reads TGTGCCAGCTCACCATTAGGAGGGGACGAGCAGTACTTC. The full variable domain, completed using reference TRBV18 and TRBJ2-7, is NAGVMQNPRHLVRRRGQEARLRCSPMKGHSHVYWYRQLPEEGLKFMVYLQKENIIDESGMPKERFSAEFPKEGPSILRIQQVVRGDSAAYFCASSPLGGDEQYFGPGTRLTVT.

With respect to this clone: One end of the junction fails to match germline, which may point to a read error. This chain uses TRBV11-2 with TRBJ1-6; D remains unclear. The CDR3 extends over 14 amino acids. Germline V CDR1 and CDR2: SGHAT, FQNNGV. The CDR3 loop reads CASSFLDYDSPLHF. In DNA form, the CDR3 reads TGTGCCAGCAGCTTCCTGGACTATGATTCACCCCTCCACTTT.